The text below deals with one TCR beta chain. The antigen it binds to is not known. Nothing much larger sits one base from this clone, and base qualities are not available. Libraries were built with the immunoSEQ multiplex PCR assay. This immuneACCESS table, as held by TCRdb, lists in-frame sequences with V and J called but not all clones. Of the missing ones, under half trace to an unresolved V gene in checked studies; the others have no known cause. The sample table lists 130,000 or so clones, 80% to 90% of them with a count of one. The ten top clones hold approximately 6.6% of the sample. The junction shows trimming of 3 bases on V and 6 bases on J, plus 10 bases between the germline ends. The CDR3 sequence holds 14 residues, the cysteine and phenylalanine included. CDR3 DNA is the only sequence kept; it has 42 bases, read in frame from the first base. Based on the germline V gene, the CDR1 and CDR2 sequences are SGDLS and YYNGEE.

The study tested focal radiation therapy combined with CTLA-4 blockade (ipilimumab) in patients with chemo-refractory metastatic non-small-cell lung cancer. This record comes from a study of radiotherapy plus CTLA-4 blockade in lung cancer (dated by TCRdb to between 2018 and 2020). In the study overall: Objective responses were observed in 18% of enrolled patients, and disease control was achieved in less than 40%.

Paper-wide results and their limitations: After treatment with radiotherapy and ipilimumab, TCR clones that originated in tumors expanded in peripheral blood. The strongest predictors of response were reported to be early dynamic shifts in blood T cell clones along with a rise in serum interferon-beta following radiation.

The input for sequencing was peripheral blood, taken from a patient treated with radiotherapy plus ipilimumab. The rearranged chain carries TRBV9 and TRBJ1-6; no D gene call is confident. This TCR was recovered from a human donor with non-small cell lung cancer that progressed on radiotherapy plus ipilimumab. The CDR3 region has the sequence CASSEMKGNSPLHF. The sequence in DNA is TGTGCCAGCAGCGAAATGAAGGGTAATTCACCCCTCCACTTT. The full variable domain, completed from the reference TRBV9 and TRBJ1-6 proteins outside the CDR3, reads DSGVTQTPKHLITATGQRVTLRCSPRSGDLSVYWYQQSLDQGLQFLIQYYNGEERAKGNILERFSAQQFPDLHSELNLSSLELGDSALYFCASSEMKGNSPLHFGNGTRLTVT.